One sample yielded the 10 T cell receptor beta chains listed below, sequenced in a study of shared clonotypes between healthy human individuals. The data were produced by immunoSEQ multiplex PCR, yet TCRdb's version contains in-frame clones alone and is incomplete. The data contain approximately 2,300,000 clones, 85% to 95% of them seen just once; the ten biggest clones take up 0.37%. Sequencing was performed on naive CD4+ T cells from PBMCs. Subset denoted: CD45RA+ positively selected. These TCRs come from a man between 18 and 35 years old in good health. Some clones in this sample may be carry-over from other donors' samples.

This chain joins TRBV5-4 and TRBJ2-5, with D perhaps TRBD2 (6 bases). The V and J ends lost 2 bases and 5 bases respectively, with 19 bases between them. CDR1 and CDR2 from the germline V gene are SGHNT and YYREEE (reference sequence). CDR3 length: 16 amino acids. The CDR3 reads CASSFGAGLGRETQYF. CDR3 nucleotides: TGTGCCAGCAGCTTTGGGGCGGGACTCGGTCGGGAGACCCAGTACTTC.

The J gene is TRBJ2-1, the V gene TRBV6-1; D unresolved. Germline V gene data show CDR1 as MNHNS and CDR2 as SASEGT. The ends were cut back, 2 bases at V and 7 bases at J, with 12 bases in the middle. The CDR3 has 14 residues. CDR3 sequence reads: CASSEPQVRNEQFF. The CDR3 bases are TGTGCCAGCAGTGAACCTCAGGTTCGGAATGAGCAGTTCTTC.

The CDR3 protein is CASSRGQGPNYGYTF. CDR3 in DNA: TGCGCCAGCAGCCGAGGACAGGGGCCTAACTATGGCTACACCTTC. The chain is built from TRBV5-1 and TRBJ1-2; TRBD1 matches 9 bases. The germline gives CDR1 SGHRS, CDR2 YFSETQ. The CDR3 has 15 amino acids. Germline trimming cut 4 bases from V and 0 bases from J; bases unmatched to any gene: 4.

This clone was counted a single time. The CDR3 DNA follows: TGTGCCACCAATGACCCAGGGTGGACTGAAGCTTTCTTT. It codes for CATNDPGWTEAFF. The chain uses TRBV6-5 and TRBJ1-1; a weak D match, TRBD1 (5 bases). The CDR3 sequence is 13 residues long. Germline assignment: CDR1 MNHEY and CDR2 SVGAGI. Trimming cost V 10 bases and J 5 bases, with 17 bases left between them.

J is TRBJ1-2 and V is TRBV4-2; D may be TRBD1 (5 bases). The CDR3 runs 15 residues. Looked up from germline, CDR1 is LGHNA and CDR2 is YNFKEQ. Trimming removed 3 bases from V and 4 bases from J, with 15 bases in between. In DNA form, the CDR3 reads TGTGCCAGCAGCCAGCCCGGGACCGTACTCTATGGCTACACCTTC. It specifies CASSQPGTVLYGYTF.

Written as DNA, the CDR3 is TGTGCCAGCAGTTTTGTGGCAGGGCGAAACACCATATATTTT. Amino acids: CASSFVAGRNTIYF. This chain uses TRBV28 with TRBJ1-3; a possible D gene is TRBD1 (5 bases). V was pared by 3 bases and J by 5 bases, with 11 bases between. Germline assignment: CDR1 MDHEN and CDR2 SYDVKM. The CDR3 is made up of 14 amino acids.

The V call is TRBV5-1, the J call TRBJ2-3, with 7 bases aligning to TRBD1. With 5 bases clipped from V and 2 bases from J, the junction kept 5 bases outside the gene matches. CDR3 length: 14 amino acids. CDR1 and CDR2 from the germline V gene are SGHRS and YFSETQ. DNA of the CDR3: TGCGCCAGCAGGACAGGGCCCCCCACAGATACGCAGTATTTT. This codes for CASRTGPPTDTQYF.

The CDR3 sequence is CASSLGVPNEQFF. The CDR3 bases are TGCGCCAGCAGCTTGGGCGTGCCGAATGAGCAGTTCTTC. The V gene is TRBV5-1, the J gene TRBJ2-1, with D unresolved. CDR1 and CDR2 from the germline V gene are SGHRS and YFSETQ. There are 13 residues in the CDR3. Trimming removed 0 bases from V and 7 bases from J, with 8 bases in between.

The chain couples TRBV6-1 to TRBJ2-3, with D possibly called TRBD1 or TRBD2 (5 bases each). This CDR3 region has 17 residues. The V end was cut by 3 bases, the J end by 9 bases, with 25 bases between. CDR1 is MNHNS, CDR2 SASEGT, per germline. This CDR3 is CASSENRDGLMLGTQYF. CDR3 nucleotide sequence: TGTGCCAGCAGTGAGAACCGGGACGGCCTAATGCTGGGGACGCAGTATTTT.

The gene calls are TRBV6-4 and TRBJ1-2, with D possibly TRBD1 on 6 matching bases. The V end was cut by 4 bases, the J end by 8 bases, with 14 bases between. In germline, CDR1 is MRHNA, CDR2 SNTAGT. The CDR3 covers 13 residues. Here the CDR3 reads CASSGGPRSGYTF. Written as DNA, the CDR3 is TGTGCCAGCAGTGGGGGGCCCAGAAGCGGCTACACCTTC.